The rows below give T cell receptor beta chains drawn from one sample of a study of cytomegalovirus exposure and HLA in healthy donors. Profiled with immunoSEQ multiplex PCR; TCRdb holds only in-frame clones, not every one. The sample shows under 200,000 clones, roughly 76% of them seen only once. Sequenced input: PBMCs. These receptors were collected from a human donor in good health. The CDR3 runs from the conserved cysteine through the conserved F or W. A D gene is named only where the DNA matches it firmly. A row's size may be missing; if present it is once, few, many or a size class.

TGTGCCATCAGTGAAAGCGGGGGGAAAAACATTCAGTACTTC,CAISESGGKNIQYF,-,TRBV10-3,TRBD2,TRBJ2-4
TGTGCCAGCAGCTTGGGCCGCCATAATTGGGGGGGGAATGGCTACACCTTC,CASSLGRHNWGGNGYTF,few,TRBV13,-,TRBJ1-2
TGCGCCAGCAGCGCTGCCTACAGCTCCTATAATTCACCCCTCCACTTT,CASSAAYSSYNSPLHF,-,TRBV5-1,-,TRBJ1-6
TGTGCCACCCAGGGGGCTAGCGGGGGGATTGAGCAGTTCTTC,CATQGASGGIEQFF,-,TRBV19,TRBD2,TRBJ2-1
TGCGCCAGCAGCTACCGGGACAGGACCTTCACAGATACGCAGTATTTT,CASSYRDRTFTDTQYF,few,TRBV5-1,TRBD1,TRBJ2-3
TGTGCCAGCAGCTCGACAGATTTCTATGAAAAACTGTTTTTT,CASSSTDFYEKLFF,-,TRBV13,-,TRBJ1-4
TGCGCCAGCACGCAGGGAATCTACGAGCAGTACTTC,CASTQGIYEQYF,once,TRBV10-2,-,TRBJ2-7
TGTGCCAGCAGAACCGGGACAGGGGTCCACAATGAGCAGTTCTTC,CASRTGTGVHNEQFF,-,TRBV2,TRBD1,TRBJ2-1
TGTGCCAGTAGTATCACCGGGACAGACACAGATACGCAGTATTTT,CASSITGTDTDTQYF,-,TRBV19,TRBD1,TRBJ2-3
TGTGCCAGCAGCTCGGGGGGCTCTACTCGGGAGCAGTACTTC,CASSSGGSTREQYF,-,TRBV28,-,TRBJ2-7
TGTGCCACCAGCAGACCGACAGGGGTGTTTGAGACCCAGTACTTC,CATSRPTGVFETQYF,-,TRBV15,TRBD1,TRBJ2-5
TGTGCCAGCAGCGTATTTCTACAGGGTGGCGGCTACACCTTC,CASSVFLQGGGYTF,-,TRBV9,-,TRBJ1-2
TGTGCCAGCAGCTTAGGAAGCGGGGGGACAGATACGCAGTATTTT,CASSLGSGGTDTQYF,-,TRBV7-2,TRBD2,TRBJ2-3
TGTGCCAGCAGCTGGAGCGGGGGGGCCGCAGATACGCAGTATTTT,CASSWSGGAADTQYF,-,TRBV5-4,TRBD2,TRBJ2-3